This passage covers 17 T cell receptor beta chains from one sample sequenced in a study of blood T cell repertoires in COVID-19. The protocol was immunoSEQ multiplex PCR, while the TCRdb copy is restricted to in-frame clones and leaves out a portion. The sample holds about 200,000 clones; roughly 84% are singletons and the top ten take 4.5% to 5%. Input material: peripheral blood. The receptors were sampled from a woman of 80 years or more with acute or convalescent COVID-19.

This clone was seen more than once but under ten times. The rearrangement uses TRBV18 and TRBJ1-1, with 10 nucleotides matching TRBD1. Trimming at V came to 6 bases and at J to 0 bases, leaving 7 bases not matched to a gene. The CDR3 spans 16 residues. Looked up from germline, CDR1 is KGHSH and CDR2 is LQKENI. CDR3 amino acids: CASSQGQGRLNTEAFF. CDR3 bases: TGTGCCAGCTCCCAGGGACAGGGGCGTCTGAACACTGAAGCTTTCTTT.

The rearrangement uses TRBV6-6 and TRBJ1-2, with 8 nucleotides matching TRBD1. Trimming took 6 bases from V and 3 from J; bases not matched to a gene: 0. The CDR3 loop spans 12 amino acids. Germline lookup yields CDR1 MNHNY and CDR2 SVGAGI (reference sequence). This CDR3 reads CASRTGDYGYTF. In DNA form, the CDR3 reads TGTGCCAGCAGGACAGGGGACTATGGCTACACCTTC.

A word on this clone: Germline is not matched at one junction end, which may reflect a read error. V is TRBV18 and J is TRBJ1-5; 7 positions match TRBD1. This CDR3 is built from 15 residues. The germline V gene encodes CDR1 KGHSH and CDR2 LQKENI. The CDR3: CASSPQGRLGQPQHF. In DNA form, the CDR3 reads TGTGCCAGCTCCCCACAGGGGCGCCTAGGGCAGCCCCAGCATTTT.

This clone was counted ten times or more. V and J are TRBV19 and TRBJ1-4; possible D gene TRBD1, 5 bases. The CDR3 length is 13 residues. V lost 4 bases to trimming and J lost 8 bases, with 11 bases between them. Germline CDR1 is LNHDA and CDR2 is SQIVND (reference sequence). In DNA form, the CDR3 reads TGTGCCAGTAGTACAAGACAGAGGGAAAAACTGTTTTTT. Its protein product is CASSTRQREKLFF. Full variable domain (outside the CDR3, taken from reference TRBV19 and TRBJ1-4): DGGITQSPKYLFRKEGQNVTLSCEQNLNHDAMYWYRQDPGQGLRLIYYSQIVNDFQKGDIAEGYSVSREKKESFPLTVTSAQKNPTAFYLCASSTRQREKLFFGSGTQLSVL.

V and J are TRBV5-6 and TRBJ1-4, with D possibly TRBD1 on 6 matching bases. The CDR3 length is 16 residues. V was shortened by 6 bases and J by 0 bases, with 15 bases between the two germline ends. CDR1 and CDR2 from the germline V gene are SGHDT and YYEEEE. CDR3 loop: CASNEWGLATNEKLFF. The CDR3 DNA reads as TGTGCCAGCAACGAATGGGGGCTTGCAACTAATGAAAAACTGTTTTTT.

V and J are TRBV5-1 and TRBJ1-1; D possibly corresponds to TRBD1 (5 bases). This CDR3 comprises 14 residues. From germline, CDR1 is SGHRS and CDR2 YFSETQ. The germline V and J ends were trimmed by 1 base and 3 bases, with 10 bases remaining between them. The DNA of the CDR3 is TGCGCCAGCAGCTTGAGGGGTCTCGACACTGAAGCTTTCTTT. Translating gives CASSLRGLDTEAFF.

This chain links TRBV6-2 or TRBV6-3 with TRBJ2-5; 7 positions match TRBD1. The germline V gene encodes CDR1 MNHEY and CDR2 SVGEGT. V shed 0 bases and J 4 bases; nucleotides not matched to a gene: 11. This CDR3 contains 17 residues. DNA of the CDR3: TGTGCCAGCAGTTACTCCGGGACAGAGTTTGTGGGAGAGACCCAGTACTTC. This translates into CASSYSGTEFVGETQYF.

This clone was detected a few times. CDR3 sequence (DNA): TGTGCCAGCAGCCGCCTGGGTTTACAGGGGGACTCTGGAAACACCATATATTTT. Residues: CASSRLGLQGDSGNTIYF. The rearrangement joins TRBV3-1 (or the pseudogene TRBV3-2) to TRBJ1-3; 8 nucleotides line up with TRBD1. CDR3 length: 18 amino acids. Germline V gene sequence: CDR1 LGHDT, CDR2 YNNKEL (reference sequence). J was trimmed by 0 bases and V by 4 bases; bases with no gene match: 11.

The J gene is TRBJ2-7, the V gene TRBV5-1, with D tentatively TRBD1 (5 bases). Trimming cost V 8 bases and J 0 bases, with 15 bases left between them. The CDR3 contains 14 residues. The germline V gene encodes CDR1 SGHRS and CDR2 YFSETQ. The CDR3 loop is CASVDTMSSYEQYF. The CDR3 nucleotides read TGCGCCAGTGTGGACACCATGAGCTCCTACGAGCAGTACTTC.

The chain combines TRBV10-3 with TRBJ2-7; no definite D call. Deletions cut 6 bases from V and 9 bases from J, with 12 bases between. CDR3 length equals 11 residues. Looked up from germline, CDR1 is ENHRY and CDR2 is SYGVKD. Here the CDR3 reads CAISSTVGQYF. The CDR3 nucleotides are TGTGCCATCAGCTCTACGGTCGGGCAGTACTTC.

In this sample, this clone turned up a few times. For the CDR3, the DNA is TGTGCCAGCAGCCAAGTTAAAGGCCGGGGCGAGCAGTACTTC. It yields the protein CASSQVKGRGEQYF. V and J are TRBV3-1 (or the pseudogene TRBV3-2) and TRBJ2-7, with a weak D call TRBD2 (5 bases). The CDR3 is 14 residues long. V was pared by 1 base and J by 6 bases, with 13 bases between. Germline lookup yields CDR1 LGHDT and CDR2 YNNKEL (reference sequence).

This clone was detected only a few times. V and J are TRBV11-2 and TRBJ1-6, with D hard to call. V was cut by 2 bases and J by 4 bases, with 9 bases left in between. CDR1 is SGHAT, CDR2 FQNNGV, per germline. The CDR3 runs to 15 residues. CDR3 loop: CASSLIGGYNSPLHF. CDR3 sequence (DNA): TGTGCCAGCAGCTTAATTGGAGGTTATAATTCACCCCTCCACTTT. The complete variable domain, with remaining parts taken from reference TRBV11-2 and TRBJ1-6, reads EAGVAQSPRYKIIEKRQSVAFWCNPISGHATLYWYQQILGQGPKLLIQFQNNGVVDDSQLPKDRFSAERLKGVDSTLKIQPAKLEDSAVYLCASSLIGGYNSPLHFGNGTRLTVT.

The V gene is TRBV6-6, the J gene TRBJ2-4; perhaps TRBD1 as D (6 bases). The CDR3 is 14 amino acids. The V gene's germline CDR1 is MNHNY and CDR2 SVGAGI (reference sequence). Trimming shortened V by 7 bases and J by 0 bases, and 10 bases separated the two germline ends. The CDR3 is CASINRAAKNIQYF. For the CDR3, the DNA is TGTGCCAGCATTAACAGGGCAGCCAAAAACATTCAGTACTTC.

V and J are TRBV12-3 or TRBV12-4 and TRBJ1-3; no firm D call. This CDR3 comprises 13 residues. The ends were cut back, 6 bases at V and 3 bases at J, with 9 bases in the middle. Here the CDR3 DNA reads TGTGCCAGCAGCCCTGTCGGTGGAAACACCATATATTTT. Translating gives CASSPVGGNTIYF.

The chain joins TRBV7-8 to TRBJ1-2; the D is unclear. Germline V lookup: CDR1 SGHVS, CDR2 FQNEAQ. V lost 1 base and J lost 6, with 18 bases in between. The CDR3 extends over 16 amino acids. The CDR3 nucleotides are TGTGCCAGCAGCTTAGTCCCGTACCCCTATGCGGATGGCTACACCTTC. Translated: CASSLVPYPYADGYTF.

As for this clone: The sample has other DNA sequences that encode this CDR3 too. The rearrangement links TRBV4-3 to TRBJ2-1, with a tentative D call TRBD2 (5 bases). V was pared by 1 base and J by 4 bases, with 11 bases between. Germline V gene sequence: CDR1 LGHNA, CDR2 YSLEER. This CDR3 contains 15 residues. CDR3 nucleotides: TGCGCCAGCAGCCAAGGGGCTAGCAGTTACAATGAGCAGTTCTTC. It codes for CASSQGASSYNEQFF.

The chain couples TRBV6-5 to TRBJ2-1; unclear D gene. The CDR3 sequence is 14 residues long. Germline CDR1 MNHEY, CDR2 SVGAGI. V dropped 1 base and J dropped 7 bases, with 11 bases sitting between them. The CDR3 DNA is TGTGCCAGCAGTTACTTAGAGAGCGATAATGAGCAGTTCTTC. As protein: CASSYLESDNEQFF.